The 16 T cell receptor beta chains in this list originate from one sample, sequenced in a study of cytomegalovirus exposure and HLA in healthy donors. It was with 60 Vbeta and 13 Jbeta primers that the PCR ran. Sequencing used immunoSEQ multiplex PCR; TCRdb keeps in-frame clones, though not all of them. Found here are roughly 110,000 clones, 65% to 90% of them singletons; the top ten hold 1.6%. The specimen sequenced was PBMCs. The receptors shown here come from a man aged 50 to 60 in good health and CMV-seronegative.

The chain uses TRBV19 and TRBJ1-2; 12 nucleotides match TRBD1. This CDR3 has 14 residues. Germline V gene data show CDR1 as LNHDA and CDR2 as SQIVND (reference sequence). The V segment lost 4 bases and the J segment 12 bases; nucleotides outside the gene matches: 9. The CDR3 DNA sequence: TGTGCCAGTAGTAAAAATCCGGGACAGGGGGCCGACACCTTC. Translated, it gives CASSKNPGQGADTF.

This chain uses TRBV15 with TRBJ2-7, with 7 bases matching TRBD1. CDR3 length: 16 amino acids. The germline gives CDR1 LNHNV, CDR2 YYDKDF (reference sequence). V lost 0 bases to trimming and J lost 8 bases; unmatched junction nucleotides: 13. The CDR3 bases are TGTGCCACCAGCAGAGATCGGGACAAGGCCAGGGGGAAGCAGTACTTC. This gives the protein CATSRDRDKARGKQYF.

This chain uses TRBV19 with TRBJ1-1, with D possibly TRBD1 on 5 matching bases. V dropped 2 bases and J dropped 4 bases, with 11 bases sitting between them. Germline V lookup: CDR1 LNHDA, CDR2 SQIVND (reference sequence). There are 14 residues in the CDR3. CDR3 region: CASSILDGGTEAFF. The CDR3 region has the DNA TGTGCCAGTAGTATACTCGACGGGGGCACTGAAGCTTTCTTT. Based on the CDR3 plus reference TRBV19 and TRBJ1-1, the full variable domain is DGGITQSPKYLFRKEGQNVTLSCEQNLNHDAMYWYRQDPGQGLRLIYYSQIVNDFQKGDIAEGYSVSREKKESFPLTVTSAQKNPTAFYLCASSILDGGTEAFFGQGTRLTVV.

This clone occurred once. This chain uses TRBV18 with TRBJ2-3, with TRBD2 identical over 10 bases. CDR3 length: 15 residues. Germline CDR1 KGHSH, CDR2 LQKENI. V lost 3 bases and J lost 4; bases outside the gene matches: 4. The CDR3 DNA reads TGTGCCAGCTCACCCGGGACTAGCGAAGCAGATACGCAGTATTTT. Its translation: CASSPGTSEADTQYF.

The chain joins TRBV6-6 to TRBJ2-1; 13 bases align to TRBD2. V shed 6 bases, J shed 4 bases, and the junction held 6 bases outside the gene matches. The CDR3 is 16 amino acids. Germline lookup yields CDR1 MNHNY and CDR2 SVGAGI (reference sequence). The CDR3 loop is CASRLGTSGIYNEQFF. In nucleotides, the CDR3 is TGTGCCAGCAGACTCGGGACTAGCGGGATTTACAATGAGCAGTTCTTC.

The chain is built from TRBV7-2 and TRBJ2-5, with D perhaps TRBD2 (5 bases). The germline V gene has CDR1 SGHTA and CDR2 FQGNSA. V was cut by 3 bases and J by 2 bases, with 10 bases left in between. This CDR3 has 14 amino acids. The CDR3 DNA reads TGTGCCAGCAGCTTGAACGGGGTTCAAGAGACCCAGTACTTC. The encoded protein is CASSLNGVQETQYF.

This clone has a single count. The rearrangement joins TRBV5-1 to TRBJ2-3, with D perhaps matching TRBD1 (6 bases). With 0 bases removed from V and 0 bases from J, the gap between germline ends came to 8 bases. The CDR3 sequence is 15 residues long. Germline V CDR1 and CDR2: SGHRS, YFSETQ. CDR3 protein: CASSLAGQSTDTQYF. CDR3 sequence (DNA): TGCGCCAGCAGCTTGGCCGGACAGAGCACAGATACGCAGTATTTT.

The CDR3 region is CASTNLWGGDNEQFF. CDR3 DNA: TGTGCCAGCACCAACCTTTGGGGAGGGGACAATGAGCAGTTCTTC. V gene TRBV6-1 combines with J gene TRBJ2-1; 7 bases are shared with TRBD2. CDR1 MNHNS and CDR2 SASEGT come from the germline V gene. After removal of 7 bases from V and 5 bases from J, the junction contained 11 bases not matched to a gene. CDR3 size: 15 residues.

This clone appeared a single time. The chain has TRBV7-2 and TRBJ1-2; D not certain. Germline CDR1 and CDR2: SGHTA and FQGNSA. The CDR3 is 14 amino acids. Trimming removed 0 bases at V and 3 bases at J, with 8 bases between. The DNA for the CDR3 is TGTGCCAGCAGCTTAGCATCGGGAGACTATGGCTACACCTTC. The encoded protein is CASSLASGDYGYTF.

The V gene is TRBV2, the J gene TRBJ2-3; maybe TRBD2 (5 bases). The V gene lost 11 bases and the J gene lost 0 bases, with 12 bases spanning the gap. Germline lookup yields CDR1 SNHLY and CDR2 FYNNEI. The CDR3 sequence is 13 residues long. CDR3 DNA sequence: TGTGCCCGTCAGAGCGGTAGCACAGATACGCAGTATTTT. Its protein product is CARQSGSTDTQYF.

The gene calls are TRBV10-3 and TRBJ2-1; the match to TRBD1 covers 9 bases. The trim removed 6 bases at V and 5 bases at J, leaving 8 bases unmatched. CDR1 and CDR2 from the germline V gene are ENHRY and SYGVKD. The CDR3 has 15 residues. CDR3: CAIRFRDRADNEQFF. CDR3 coding DNA: TGTGCCATCAGATTCCGGGACAGGGCCGACAATGAGCAGTTCTTC.

The chain recombines TRBV2 with TRBJ2-5; possibly TRBD1 for D (6 bases). The CDR3 has 13 amino acids. Germline CDR1 reads SNHLY; CDR2 reads FYNNEI. V lost 8 bases to trimming and J lost 4 bases, with 14 bases between them. CDR3 sequence reads: CASLLQGRETQYF. CDR3 nucleotide sequence: TGTGCCAGCCTTTTACAGGGACGAGAGACCCAGTACTTC.

In DNA form, the CDR3 reads TGTGCCAGCAGTTTCGGTCTAGCGGGACAAGAGACCCAGTACTTC. It codes for CASSFGLAGQETQYF. The gene calls are TRBV27 and TRBJ2-5; 9 bases align to TRBD2. V trimming: 3 bases; J trimming: 2 bases; junction bases outside the gene matches: 4. This CDR3 is built from 15 residues. From germline, CDR1 is MNHEY and CDR2 SMNVEV (reference sequence).

The chain recombines TRBV7-8 with TRBJ1-1; 9 bases line up with TRBD1. V lost 0 bases to trimming and J lost 0 bases; unmatched junction nucleotides: 2. The CDR3 covers 16 residues. The germline V gene has CDR1 SGHVS and CDR2 FQNEAQ. The CDR3 loop reads CASSLADRGLNTEAFF. CDR3 DNA: TGTGCCAGCAGCTTAGCAGACAGGGGGTTGAACACTGAAGCTTTCTTT. Full variable domain (remainder filled in from reference TRBV7-8 and TRBJ1-1): GAGVSQSPRYKVAKRGQDVALRCDPISGHVSLFWYQQALGQGPEFLTYFQNEAQLDKSGLPSDRFFAERPEGSVSTLKIQRTQQEDSAVYLCASSLADRGLNTEAFFGQGTRLTVV.

This sequence joins TRBV7-2 and TRBJ1-5, with a possible D match to TRBD1 (6 bases). Trimming removed 5 bases at V and 7 bases at J, with 15 bases between. Germline V gene sequence: CDR1 SGHTA, CDR2 FQGNSA. The CDR3 has 14 residues. The CDR3 DNA reads TGTGCCAGCAGCCAAAATGGGGGCGAACAGCCCCAGCATTTT. It translates to CASSQNGGEQPQHF. Based on the CDR3 plus reference TRBV7-2 and TRBJ1-5, the full variable domain is GAGVSQSPSNKVTEKGKDVELRCDPISGHTALYWYRQSLGQGLEFLIYFQGNSAPDKSGLPSDRFSAERTGGSVSTLTIQRTQQEDSAVYLCASSQNGGEQPQHFGDGTRLSIL.

The V and J genes are TRBV5-1 and TRBJ1-1, with 7 bases matching TRBD1. J lost 2 bases, V lost 3 bases, and 10 bases had no gene match. The CDR3 runs to 16 residues. Germline CDR1 reads SGHRS; CDR2 reads YFSETQ. CDR3 amino acids: CASSYRDSQENTEAFF. The CDR3 DNA reads as TGCGCCAGCAGCTACCGGGACAGCCAGGAAAACACTGAAGCTTTCTTT.